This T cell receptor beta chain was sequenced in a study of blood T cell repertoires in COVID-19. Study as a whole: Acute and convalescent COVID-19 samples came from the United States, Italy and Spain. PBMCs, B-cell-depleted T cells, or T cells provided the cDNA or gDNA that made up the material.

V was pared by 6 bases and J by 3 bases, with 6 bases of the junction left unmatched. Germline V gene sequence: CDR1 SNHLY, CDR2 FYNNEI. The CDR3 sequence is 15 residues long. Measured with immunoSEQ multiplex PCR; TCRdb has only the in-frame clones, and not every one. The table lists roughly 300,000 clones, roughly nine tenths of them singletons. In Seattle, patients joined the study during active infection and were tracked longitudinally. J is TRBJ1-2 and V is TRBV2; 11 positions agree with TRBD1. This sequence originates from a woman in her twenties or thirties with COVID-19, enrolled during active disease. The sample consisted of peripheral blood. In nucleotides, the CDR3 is TGTGCCAGCAGCGCGGACAGGGGGCGCGACTATGGCTACACCTTC. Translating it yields CASSADRGRDYGYTF.